This T cell receptor (beta chain) was recovered during a study of blood T cell repertoires in COVID-19. The wider study: Both acute and convalescent COVID-19 samples were obtained from the United States, Italy and Spain. PBMCs, B-cell-depleted T cells, or T cells provided the cDNA or gDNA that made up the material.

CDR3 length equals 18 residues. CDR1 is LGHNA and CDR2 is YNFKEQ in the germline V gene. Trimming at V came to 0 bases and at J to 3 bases, leaving 8 bases not matched to a gene. Original data processing: Reference gene primer amplification gave estimated nucleated cell counts. The protocol was immunoSEQ multiplex PCR, while the TCRdb copy is restricted to in-frame clones and leaves out a portion. Clone size and the V and J calls come from that table; the DNA yielded D and trimming. The sample holds approximately 150,000 clones, 65% to 85% seen once. The J gene is TRBJ2-1, the V gene TRBV4-2, with TRBD2 identical over 10 bases. The sequence derives from a woman between 65 and 79 years old who had recovered from COVID-19. Sequencing input: peripheral blood. The CDR3 loop reads CASSQDGLAGAVYNEQFF. In nucleotides, the CDR3 is TGTGCCAGCAGCCAAGATGGGCTAGCGGGAGCCGTCTACAATGAGCAGTTCTTC.